These 19 T cell receptor beta chains share one sample of origin, sequenced in a study of CD4 T cells in relation to SARS-CoV-2 and coronaviruses. The unexposed donors gave CD4+ T cells in about 2011-2018, prior to COVID-19. After nine to ten days of culture, CD4+ T cells were isolated. The antigens for these receptors are not known. Sequencing was performed with immunoSEQ multiplex PCR; in TCRdb, only in-frame clones are kept and a portion is missing. This repertoire shows around 26,000 clones, 74% found once; its top ten account for roughly 25%. Material for sequencing was CD4+ T cells from PBMCs, cultured in vitro. The receptors come from a human donor in good health.

The J gene is TRBJ2-1, the V gene TRBV19; 7 nucleotides match TRBD2. Germline-derived CDR1 and CDR2 are LNHDA and SQIVND (reference sequence). The V and J ends lost 3 bases and 6 bases, in that order; junction bases with no gene match: 11. This CDR3 has 16 residues. CDR3 sequence reads: CASSIGGRVRGNEQFF. The CDR3 nucleotides read TGTGCCAGTAGTATTGGGGGGAGGGTAAGGGGCAATGAGCAGTTCTTC.

This chain joins TRBV6-5 and TRBJ1-1; a possible D gene is TRBD1 (6 bases). The CDR3 extends over 15 amino acids. Germline V gene sequence: CDR1 MNHEY, CDR2 SVGAGI. V was pared by 2 bases and J by 1 base, with 11 bases between. CDR3 sequence: CASSYAGDRNTEAFF. CDR3 coding DNA: TGTGCCAGCAGTTACGCAGGGGACCGGAACACTGAAGCTTTCTTT.

This clone was counted once. J is TRBJ2-7 and V is TRBV6-2 or TRBV6-3; 15 positions match TRBD2. Germline CDR1 MNHEY, CDR2 SVGEGT. The CDR3 sequence is 15 residues long. V shed 5 bases, J shed 7 bases, and the junction held 6 bases outside the gene matches. CDR3 region: CASSDGLAGGREQYF. CDR3 DNA: TGTGCCAGCAGTGACGGACTAGCGGGAGGGCGAGAGCAGTACTTC.

This chain links TRBV7-2 with TRBJ2-7; 9 bases line up with TRBD2. V shed 3 bases and J 2 bases; nucleotides not matched to a gene: 2. Germline values: CDR1 SGHTA, CDR2 FQGNSA. This CDR3 region has 14 residues. CDR3 region: CASSLTSGPYEQYF. DNA of the CDR3: TGTGCCAGCAGCTTGACTAGCGGCCCCTACGAGCAGTACTTC.

The chain uses TRBV5-4 and TRBJ2-3; no clear D. The CDR3 is 17 amino acids. V lost 1 base and J lost 4, with 19 bases in between. Germline V CDR1 and CDR2: SGHNT, YYREEE (reference sequence). The CDR3 is CASSLSLGPAAADTQYF. CDR3 coding DNA: TGTGCCAGCAGCTTGAGCTTGGGCCCCGCCGCAGCAGATACGCAGTATTTT.

The V call is TRBV7-2, the J call TRBJ1-5; D not certain. This CDR3 region has 13 residues. Trimming took 2 bases from V and 4 from J, leaving 6 bases between them. Germline V CDR1 and CDR2: SGHTA, FQGNSA. The CDR3 loop is CASSLIENQPQHF. The CDR3 DNA is TGTGCCAGCAGCTTAATTGAGAATCAGCCCCAGCATTTT.

This clone appeared a few times. This rearrangement joins TRBV4-2 to TRBJ2-2; 9 nucleotides align to TRBD2. Germline CDR1 reads LGHNA; CDR2 reads YNFKEQ. The CDR3 is made up of 16 amino acids. J gave up 5 bases and V 5 bases, and 9 bases lay outside the gene matches. The CDR3 nucleotides read TGTGCCAGCAGCTCCGTGGCGGGAGGGTTAACCGGGGAGCTGTTTTTT. Its translation is CASSSVAGGLTGELFF.

This chain joins TRBV18 and TRBJ2-7; 8 positions agree with TRBD2. CDR1 is KGHSH, CDR2 LQKENI, per germline. CDR3 length equals 14 residues. J was trimmed by 2 bases and V by 3 bases; bases with no gene match: 3. In nucleotides, the CDR3 is TGTGCCAGCTCACCCGGGGGGGGCACCTACGAGCAGTACTTC. This translates into CASSPGGGTYEQYF.

The chain combines TRBV6-5 with TRBJ1-5, with D hard to call. The CDR3 contains 15 residues. Trimming removed 5 bases from V and 6 bases from J, with 17 bases in between. Looked up from germline, CDR1 is MNHEY and CDR2 is SVGAGI. The CDR3 bases are TGTGCCAGCAGTAACGGGCGCCTTAGCGGTCAGCCCCAGCATTTT. It yields the protein CASSNGRLSGQPQHF.

The chain recombines TRBV7-2 with TRBJ2-7; 11 nucleotides agree with TRBD2. V dropped 8 bases and J dropped 3; count of bases not matched to a gene: 3. The germline V gene encodes CDR1 SGHTA and CDR2 FQGNSA. CDR3 length: 13 amino acids. CDR3: CASQLAGVYEQYF. CDR3 coding DNA: TGTGCCAGCCAACTAGCGGGGGTCTACGAGCAGTACTTC.

This clone has only a few counts. Here the CDR3 DNA reads TGTGCCAGCAGCAGGACCCCCTACGAGCAGTACTTC. It codes for CASSRTPYEQYF. The rearrangement joins TRBV6-5 to TRBJ2-7; unclear D gene. The CDR3 length is 12 residues. Germline V CDR1 and CDR2: MNHEY, SVGAGI. The V end was cut by 6 bases, the J end by 2 bases, with 8 bases between.

In its sample, this clone was seen a few times. The chain is built from TRBV5-1 and TRBJ2-7; no reliable D call. Germline CDR1 and CDR2: SGHRS and YFSETQ. The CDR3 is 13 amino acids. V dropped 4 bases and J dropped 3 bases, with 11 bases sitting between them. CDR3 loop: CASSPDSFYEQYF. The CDR3 nucleotides read TGCGCCAGCAGCCCTGACTCGTTCTACGAGCAGTACTTC.

This clone is labeled as medium-sized. This chain links TRBV6-5 with TRBJ1-2; TRBD1 is a possible D gene (5 bases). This CDR3 comprises 14 residues. CDR1 is MNHEY and CDR2 is SVGAGI in the germline V gene. V lost 5 bases to trimming and J lost 4 bases, with 14 bases between them. CDR3 in DNA: TGTGCCAGCAGTCGGACCTCTAGGGGCTATGGCTACACCTTC. Translation: CASSRTSRGYGYTF.

V and J are TRBV24-1 and TRBJ1-3, with D maybe TRBD1 (6 bases). With 8 bases removed from V and 0 bases from J, the gap between germline ends came to 13 bases. The germline gives CDR1 KGHDR, CDR2 SFDVKD. There are 15 residues in the CDR3. This CDR3 reads CATMIRGLSGNTIYF. For the CDR3, the DNA is TGTGCCACCATGATCAGGGGTCTCTCTGGAAACACCATATATTTT.

The chain combines TRBV18 with TRBJ2-1; TRBD2 is a possible D gene (7 bases). The CDR3 is 17 amino acids. Germline CDR1 and CDR2: KGHSH and LQKENI. The V end lost 0 bases, the J end lost 2 bases, and 14 bases lay between the germline ends. Written as DNA, the CDR3 is TGTGCCAGCTCACCACCGGGGGGGCGGGGAGCCTACAATGAGCAGTTCTTC. This translates into CASSPPGGRGAYNEQFF.

The genes are TRBV29-1 and TRBJ1-1; D is undetermined. Germline values: CDR1 SQVTM, CDR2 ANQGSEA. Between the trimmed V and J ends, which lost 5 bases and 3 bases, there was a span of 10 bases. The CDR3 has 12 amino acids. DNA of the CDR3: TGCAGCGTTAGGACGGATTACACTGAAGCTTTCTTT. It specifies CSVRTDYTEAFF.

The chain employs TRBV7-3 and TRBJ2-7; the D gene is possibly TRBD2 (5 bases). In germline, CDR1 is SGHTA, CDR2 FQGTGA. The CDR3 covers 13 residues. Between the trimmed V and J ends, which lost 4 bases and 4 bases, there was a span of 11 bases. The CDR3 protein is CASSSKPGYEQYF. The CDR3, as DNA: TGTGCCAGCAGCTCCAAGCCGGGGTACGAGCAGTACTTC.

The rearrangement uses TRBV19 and TRBJ1-2; 8 bases line up with TRBD1. This CDR3 region has 15 residues. J lost 5 bases, V lost 7 bases, and 12 bases had no gene match. Germline V gene sequence: CDR1 LNHDA, CDR2 SQIVND (reference sequence). CDR3 nucleotide sequence: TGTGCCAGTAAGGGGACAGGAAACTCTCTTTATGGCTACACCTTC. Translated, it gives CASKGTGNSLYGYTF.

The chain couples TRBV12-3 or TRBV12-4 to TRBJ2-3; D gene unclear. Trimming removed 8 bases at V and 0 bases at J, with 6 bases between. The CDR3 has 12 residues. In nucleotides, the CDR3 is TGTGCCAGCTCGTCAAGCACAGATACGCAGTATTTT. This encodes CASSSSTDTQYF.